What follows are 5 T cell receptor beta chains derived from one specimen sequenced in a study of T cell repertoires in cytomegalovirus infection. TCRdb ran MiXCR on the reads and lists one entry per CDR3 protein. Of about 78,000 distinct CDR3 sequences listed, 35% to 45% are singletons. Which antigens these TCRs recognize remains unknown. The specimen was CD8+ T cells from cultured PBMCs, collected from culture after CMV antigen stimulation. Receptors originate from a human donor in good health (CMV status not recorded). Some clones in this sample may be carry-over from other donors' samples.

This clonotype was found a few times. For the CDR3, the DNA is TGCGCCAGCAGCGACCGGGACGTGGGAGCTCTTATGAGACTGTTTTTT. Encoded protein: CASSDRDVGALMRLFF. The rearrangement uses TRBV4-1 and TRBJ1-4, with a tentative D call TRBD1 (5 bases). The CDR3 has 16 amino acids. Trimming left V 5 bases short and J 13 bases short, with 26 bases between. Germline-derived CDR1 and CDR2 are MGHRA and YSYEKL.

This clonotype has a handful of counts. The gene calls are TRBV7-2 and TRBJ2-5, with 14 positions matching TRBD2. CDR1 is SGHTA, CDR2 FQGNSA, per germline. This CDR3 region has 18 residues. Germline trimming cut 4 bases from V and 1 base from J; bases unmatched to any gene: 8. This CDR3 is CASSYWTSGGTSQETQYF. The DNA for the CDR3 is TGTGCCAGCAGCTATTGGACTAGCGGGGGGACCTCCCAAGAGACCCAGTACTTC.

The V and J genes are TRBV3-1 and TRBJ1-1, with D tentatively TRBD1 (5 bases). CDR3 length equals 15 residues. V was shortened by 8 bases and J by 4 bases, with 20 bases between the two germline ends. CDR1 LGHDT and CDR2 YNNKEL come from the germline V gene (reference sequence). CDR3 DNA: TGTGCCAGCCGATCGGAGGGGATAGCGTTCACTGAAGCTTTCTTT. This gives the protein CASRSEGIAFTEAFF.

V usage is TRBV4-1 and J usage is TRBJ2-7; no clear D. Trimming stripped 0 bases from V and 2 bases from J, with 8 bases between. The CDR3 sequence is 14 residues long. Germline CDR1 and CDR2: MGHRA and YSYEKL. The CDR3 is CASSQESRAYEQYF. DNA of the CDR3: TGCGCCAGCAGCCAAGAGTCAAGGGCCTACGAGCAGTACTTC.

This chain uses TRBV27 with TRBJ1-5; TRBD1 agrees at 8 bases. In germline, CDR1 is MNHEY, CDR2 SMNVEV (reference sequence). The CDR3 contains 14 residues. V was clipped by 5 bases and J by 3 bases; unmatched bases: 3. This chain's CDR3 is CASSGQGFNQPQHF. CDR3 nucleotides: TGTGCCAGCAGTGGACAGGGATTCAATCAGCCCCAGCATTTT.